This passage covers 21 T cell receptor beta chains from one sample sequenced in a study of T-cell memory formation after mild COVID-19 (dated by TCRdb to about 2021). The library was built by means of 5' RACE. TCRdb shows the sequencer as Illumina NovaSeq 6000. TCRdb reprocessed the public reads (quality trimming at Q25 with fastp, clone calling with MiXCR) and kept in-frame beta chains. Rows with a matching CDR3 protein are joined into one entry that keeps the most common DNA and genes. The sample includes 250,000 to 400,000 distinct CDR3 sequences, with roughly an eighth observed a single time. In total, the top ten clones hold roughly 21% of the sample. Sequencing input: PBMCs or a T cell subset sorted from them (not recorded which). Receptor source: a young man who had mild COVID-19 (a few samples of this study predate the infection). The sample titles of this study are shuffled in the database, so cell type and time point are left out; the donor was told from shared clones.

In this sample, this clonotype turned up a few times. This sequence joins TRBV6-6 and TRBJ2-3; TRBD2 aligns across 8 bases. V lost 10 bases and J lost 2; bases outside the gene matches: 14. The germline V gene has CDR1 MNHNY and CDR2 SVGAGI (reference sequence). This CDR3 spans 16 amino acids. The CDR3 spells CATGGGAGANTDTQYF. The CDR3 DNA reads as TGTGCCACCGGGGGGGGAGCGGGGGCCAACACAGATACGCAGTATTTT.

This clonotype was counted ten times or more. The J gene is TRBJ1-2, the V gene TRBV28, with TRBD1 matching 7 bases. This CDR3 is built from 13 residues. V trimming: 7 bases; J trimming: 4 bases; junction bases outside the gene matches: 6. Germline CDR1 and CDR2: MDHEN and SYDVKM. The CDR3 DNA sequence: TGTGCCAGCACTCCGACAGGGACCTATGGCTACACCTTC. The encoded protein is CASTPTGTYGYTF.

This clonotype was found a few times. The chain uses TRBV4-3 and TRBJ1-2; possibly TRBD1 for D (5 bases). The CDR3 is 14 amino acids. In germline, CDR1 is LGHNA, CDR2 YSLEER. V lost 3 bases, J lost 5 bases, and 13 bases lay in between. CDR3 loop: CASSHTQGTYGYTF. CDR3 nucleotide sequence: TGCGCCAGCAGCCATACTCAGGGTACTTATGGCTACACCTTC.

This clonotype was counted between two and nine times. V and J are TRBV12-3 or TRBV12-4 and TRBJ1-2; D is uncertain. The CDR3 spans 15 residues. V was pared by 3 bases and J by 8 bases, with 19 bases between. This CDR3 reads CASSLVMAVPRGYTF. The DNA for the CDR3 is TGTGCCAGCAGTTTGGTCATGGCAGTACCTCGGGGCTACACCTTC.

CDR3 coding DNA: TGTGCCAGCAGTTTTTTGGTTAACACCGGGGAGCTGTTTTTT. It yields the protein CASSFLVNTGELFF. The V and J genes are TRBV12-3 or TRBV12-4 and TRBJ2-2; D gene uncertain. V lost 3 bases, J lost 2 bases, and 7 bases lay in between. This CDR3 is built from 14 residues.

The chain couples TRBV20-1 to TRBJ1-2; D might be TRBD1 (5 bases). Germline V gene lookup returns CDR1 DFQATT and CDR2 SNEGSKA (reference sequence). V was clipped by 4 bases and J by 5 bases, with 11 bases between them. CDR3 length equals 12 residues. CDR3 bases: TGCAGTGCTATACCCGGGACTTATGGCTACACCTTC. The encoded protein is CSAIPGTYGYTF.

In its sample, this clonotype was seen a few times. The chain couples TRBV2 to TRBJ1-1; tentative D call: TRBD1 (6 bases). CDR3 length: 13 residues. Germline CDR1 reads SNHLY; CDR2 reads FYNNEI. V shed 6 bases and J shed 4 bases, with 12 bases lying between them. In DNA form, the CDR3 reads TGTGCCAGCAGCGCAGAGGGGGGCACTGAAGCTTTCTTT. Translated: CASSAEGGTEAFF.

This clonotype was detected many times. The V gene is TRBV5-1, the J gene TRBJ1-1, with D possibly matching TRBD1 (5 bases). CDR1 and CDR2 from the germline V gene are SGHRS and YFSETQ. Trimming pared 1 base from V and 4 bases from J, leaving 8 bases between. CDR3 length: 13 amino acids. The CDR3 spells CASSLKGTTEAFF. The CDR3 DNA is TGCGCCAGCAGCTTGAAAGGGACCACTGAAGCTTTCTTT.

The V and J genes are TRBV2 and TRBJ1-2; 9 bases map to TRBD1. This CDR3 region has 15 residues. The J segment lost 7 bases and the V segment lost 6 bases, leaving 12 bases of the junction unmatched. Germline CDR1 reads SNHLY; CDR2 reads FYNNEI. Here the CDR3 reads CASSSQGQGRVGYTF. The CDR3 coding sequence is TGTGCCAGCAGCTCTCAAGGACAGGGGCGGGTTGGCTACACCTTC.

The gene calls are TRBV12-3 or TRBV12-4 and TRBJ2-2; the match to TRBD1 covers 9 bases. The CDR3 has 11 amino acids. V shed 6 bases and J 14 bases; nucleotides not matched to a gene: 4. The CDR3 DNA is TGTGCCAGCAGGCCGGGACAGGGCCTGTTTTTT. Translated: CASRPGQGLFF.

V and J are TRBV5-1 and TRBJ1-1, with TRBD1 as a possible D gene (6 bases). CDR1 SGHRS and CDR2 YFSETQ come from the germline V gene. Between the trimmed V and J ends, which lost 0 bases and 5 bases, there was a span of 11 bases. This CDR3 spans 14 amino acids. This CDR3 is CASSLATGITEAFF. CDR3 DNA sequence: TGCGCCAGCAGCTTGGCCACAGGGATTACTGAAGCTTTCTTT. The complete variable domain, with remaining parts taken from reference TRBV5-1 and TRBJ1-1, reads KAGVTQTPRYLIKTRGQQVTLSCSPISGHRSVSWYQQTPGQGLQFLFEYFSETQRNKGNFPGRFSGRQFSNSRSEMNVSTLELGDSALYLCASSLATGITEAFFGQGTRLTVV.

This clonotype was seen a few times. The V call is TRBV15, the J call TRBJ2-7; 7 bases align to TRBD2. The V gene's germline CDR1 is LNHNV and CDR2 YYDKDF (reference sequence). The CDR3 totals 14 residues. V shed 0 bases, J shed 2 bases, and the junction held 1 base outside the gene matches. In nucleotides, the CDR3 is TGTGCCACCAGCAGAGAGGGACTACCCTACGAGCAGTACGTC. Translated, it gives CATSREGLPYEQYV.

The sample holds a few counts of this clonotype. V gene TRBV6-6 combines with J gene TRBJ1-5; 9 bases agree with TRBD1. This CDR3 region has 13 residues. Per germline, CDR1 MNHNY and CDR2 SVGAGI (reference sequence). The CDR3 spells CGTGGQSNQPQHF. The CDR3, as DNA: TGTGGCACAGGGGGCCAGAGCAATCAGCCCCAGCATTTT.

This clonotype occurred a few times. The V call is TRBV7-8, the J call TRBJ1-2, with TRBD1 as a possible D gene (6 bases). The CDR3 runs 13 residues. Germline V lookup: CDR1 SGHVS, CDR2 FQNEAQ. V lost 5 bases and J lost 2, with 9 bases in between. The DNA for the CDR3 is TGTGCCAGCAGCGCGGACAGAAACTATGGCTACACCTTC. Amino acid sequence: CASSADRNYGYTF.

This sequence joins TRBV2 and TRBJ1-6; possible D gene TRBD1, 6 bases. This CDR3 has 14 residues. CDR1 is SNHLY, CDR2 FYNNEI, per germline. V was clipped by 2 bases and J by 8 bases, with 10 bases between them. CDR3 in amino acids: CASSERRGHSPLHF. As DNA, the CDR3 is TGTGCCAGCAGTGAACGCAGGGGACATTCACCCCTCCACTTT.

CDR3 coding DNA: TGCGCCAGCAGCCAAGACGTAACTAATTACAATGAGCAGTTCTTC. It encodes CASSQDVTNYNEQFF. The gene calls are TRBV4-3 and TRBJ2-1; no definite D call. Trimming took 0 bases from V and 4 from J, leaving 10 bases between them. This CDR3 is 15 amino acids long. CDR1 and CDR2 from the germline V gene are LGHNA and YSLEER.

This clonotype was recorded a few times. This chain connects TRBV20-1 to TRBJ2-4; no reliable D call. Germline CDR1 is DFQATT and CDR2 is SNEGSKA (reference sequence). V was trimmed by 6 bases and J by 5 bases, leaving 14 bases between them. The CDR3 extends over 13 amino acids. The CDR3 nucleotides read TGCAGTGCCCGAGCAGCAACCGAAAACATTCAGTACTTC. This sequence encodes CSARAATENIQYF.

The CDR3 bases are TGCGCCAGCAGCCCCGGTCGGGGGCTACCCGGGGAGGCTTTCTTT. It specifies CASSPGRGLPGEAFF. This chain uses TRBV5-1 with TRBJ1-1; D perhaps matches TRBD1 (6 bases). With 4 bases removed from V and 11 bases from J, the gap between germline ends came to 24 bases. The germline V gene encodes CDR1 SGHRS and CDR2 YFSETQ. CDR3 size: 15 residues.

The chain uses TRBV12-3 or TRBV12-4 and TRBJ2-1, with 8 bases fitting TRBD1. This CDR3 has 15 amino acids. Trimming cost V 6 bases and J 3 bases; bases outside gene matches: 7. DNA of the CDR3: TGTGCCAGCAGCCCGGTTGGACAGGGCTACAATGAGCAGTTCTTC. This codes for CASSPVGQGYNEQFF.

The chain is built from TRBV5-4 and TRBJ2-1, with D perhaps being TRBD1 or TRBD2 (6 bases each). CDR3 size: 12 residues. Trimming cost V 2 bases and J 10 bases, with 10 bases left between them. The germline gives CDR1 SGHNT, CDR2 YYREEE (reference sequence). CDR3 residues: CASSLTGGEQFF. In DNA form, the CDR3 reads TGTGCCAGCAGCTTAACCGGGGGCGAGCAGTTCTTC.

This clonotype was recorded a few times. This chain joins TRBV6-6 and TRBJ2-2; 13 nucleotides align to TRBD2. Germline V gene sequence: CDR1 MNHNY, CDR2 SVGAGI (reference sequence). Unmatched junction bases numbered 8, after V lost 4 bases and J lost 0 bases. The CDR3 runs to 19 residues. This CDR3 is CASSLGLAGPEPNTGELFF. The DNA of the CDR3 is TGTGCCAGCAGTTTGGGACTAGCGGGGCCCGAACCGAACACCGGGGAGCTGTTTTTT.